This T cell receptor (beta chain) was identified during a study of T cells in tuberculosis. CDR3 length equals 13 residues. Trimming left V 3 bases short and J 6 bases short, with 11 bases between. The germline V gene has CDR1 MDHEN and CDR2 SYDVKM. TCRdb's copy holds only in-frame clones and misses some; the assay was immunoSEQ multiplex PCR. The sample records 26,000 or so clones, about 90% being singletons. The chain links TRBV28 to TRBJ1-2; TRBD1 might be the D (5 bases). The sequence was collected from a donor aged 10 to 29 with latent tuberculosis or without tuberculosis infection. The sequenced sample was PBMCs. Here the CDR3 reads CASSLQGRHGYTF. The CDR3 nucleotides are TGTGCCAGCAGTTTGCAGGGTAGGCATGGCTACACCTTC.